This T cell receptor (beta chain) was observed in a study of T-cell reconstitution after alpha-beta-depleted transplantation in children. V trimming: 3 bases; J trimming: 4 bases; junction bases outside the gene matches: 8. CDR1 and CDR2 (germline): GTSNPN, SVGIG (reference sequence). The CDR3 spans 15 residues. As it was prepared, the TCRbeta library received unique molecular identifiers. TCRdb passed the PCR reads through MiXCR, listing each CDR3 protein once. The top ten clones hold around 2.5% of a sample with 500,000 or so distinct CDR3 sequences, 32% of them seen once. The sequence derives from a human donor who donated a stem cell graft to a child with aplastic anemia. This chain joins TRBV30 and TRBJ1-5; TRBD1 matches 8 bases. Sequencing used PBMCs from the stem cell graft donor, obtained from the stem cell graft. Here the CDR3 DNA reads TGTGCCTGGAGGCGAAGGACAGGGATTAATCAGCCCCAGCATTTT. It translates to CAWRRRTGINQPQHF.